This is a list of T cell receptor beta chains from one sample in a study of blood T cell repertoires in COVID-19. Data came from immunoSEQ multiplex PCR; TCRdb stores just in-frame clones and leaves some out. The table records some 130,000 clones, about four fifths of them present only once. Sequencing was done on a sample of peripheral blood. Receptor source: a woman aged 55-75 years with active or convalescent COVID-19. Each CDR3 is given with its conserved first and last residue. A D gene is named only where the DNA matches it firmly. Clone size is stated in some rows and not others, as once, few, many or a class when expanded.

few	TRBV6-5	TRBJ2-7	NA	TGTGCCAGCATGCCCCCGGGACACTCCTACGAGCAGTACTTC	CASMPPGHSYEQYF
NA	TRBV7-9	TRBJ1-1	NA	TGTGCCAGCAGCCCGGACGGGATGAACACTGAAGCTTTCTTT	CASSPDGMNTEAFF
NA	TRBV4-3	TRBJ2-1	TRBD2	TGCGCCAGCAGCCGAGAACTAGCGGCCCCCTACAATGAGCAGTTCTTC	CASSRELAAPYNEQFF
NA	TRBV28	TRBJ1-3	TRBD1	TGTGCCAGCAGTTTAAGGGTCAGGGGGCTGACTGGAAACACCATATATTTT	CASSLRVRGLTGNTIYF
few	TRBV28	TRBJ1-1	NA	TGTGCCAGCAGTTTGGGGGGACCCACGACTGAAGCTTTCTTT	CASSLGGPTTEAFF
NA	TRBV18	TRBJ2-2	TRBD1	TGTGCCAGCTCAACCCTTGGGACAGGGGGCGTCAACACCGGGGAGCTGTTTTTT	CASSTLGTGGVNTGELFF
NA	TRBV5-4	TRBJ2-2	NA	TGTGCCAGCAGCCTCGGAGGGGGCCACACCGGGGAGCTGTTTTTT	CASSLGGGHTGELFF
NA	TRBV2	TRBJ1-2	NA	TGTGCCAGCAGTCCCTCCTATGGCTACACCTTC	CASSPSYGYTF
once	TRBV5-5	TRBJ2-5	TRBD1	TGTGCCAGCAGACGACTCCCGGGACAGGCCCAAGAGACCCAGTACTTC	CASRRLPGQAQETQYF
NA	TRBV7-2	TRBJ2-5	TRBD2	TGTGCCAGCAGCTTGGTCGCTAGCGGGTGGCAGACCCAGTACTTC	CASSLVASGWQTQYF
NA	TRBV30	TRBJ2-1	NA	TGTGCCTGGAACCTAGCGTTCTCCTACAATGAGCAGTTCTTC	CAWNLAFSYNEQFF
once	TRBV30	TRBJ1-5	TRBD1	TGTGCCTGGAGTGTAGGGACAGTCAGCAATCAGCCCCAGCATTTT	CAWSVGTVSNQPQHF
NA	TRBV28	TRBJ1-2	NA	TGTGCCAGCAATGGCGGTTCTTATGGCTACACCTTC	CASNGGSYGYTF
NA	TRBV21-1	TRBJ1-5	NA	TGTGCCGGGCGACAGCGCACTAATCAGCCCCAGCATTTT	CAGRQRTNQPQHF
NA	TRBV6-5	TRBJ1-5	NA	TGTGCCAGCATGCCCGGGAAGCTGGGCAATCAGCCCCAGCATTTT	CASMPGKLGNQPQHF
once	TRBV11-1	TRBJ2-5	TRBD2	TGTGCCAGCAGCCGGGGAGGGAAAGAGACCCAGTACTTC	CASSRGGKETQYF
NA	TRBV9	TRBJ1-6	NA	TGTGCCAGCAGCGTCCTATATGATTCACCCCTCCACTTT	CASSVLYDSPLHF
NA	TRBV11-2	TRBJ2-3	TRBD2	TGTGCCAGCAGCTTGTCGGGACTAGCGGGAGCAGATACGCAGTATTTT	CASSLSGLAGADTQYF
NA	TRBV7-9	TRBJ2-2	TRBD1	TGTGCCAGCAGGGGACAGCTGAACACCGGGGAGCTGTTTTTT	CASRGQLNTGELFF
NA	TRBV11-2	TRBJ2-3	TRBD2	TGTGCCAGCAGCTTAGATAGGGAGGGGCTAGCGGGCACAGATACGCAGTATTTT	CASSLDREGLAGTDTQYF
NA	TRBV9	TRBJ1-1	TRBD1	TGTGCCAGCAGCGTAGGGTTGGGGACAGGAGGTTTGAACACTGAAGCTTTCTTT	CASSVGLGTGGLNTEAFF
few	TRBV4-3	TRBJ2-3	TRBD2	TGCGCCAGCAGCCTGATAGCGGGAGGGGCAGATACGCAGTATTTT	CASSLIAGGADTQYF
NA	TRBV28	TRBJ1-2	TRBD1	TGTGCCAGCGAACCGGGACAGGGGACCTATGGCTACACCTTC	CASEPGQGTYGYTF
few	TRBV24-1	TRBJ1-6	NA	TGTGCCACCAGTGATGGGAGTTTATTAGAGGATTCACCCCTCCACTTT	CATSDGSLLEDSPLHF
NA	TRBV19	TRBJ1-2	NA	TGTGCCAGTAGCCCGACAATCACTAACTATGGCTACACCTTC	CASSPTITNYGYTF
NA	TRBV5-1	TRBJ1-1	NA	TGCGCCAGCAGCTTGGGCGGAATTGGGAGCACTGAAGCTTTCTTT	CASSLGGIGSTEAFF
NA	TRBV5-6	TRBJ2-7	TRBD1	TGTGCCAGCAGCGGGGACAGGTTATACTACGAGCAGTACTTC	CASSGDRLYYEQYF
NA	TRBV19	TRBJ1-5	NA	TGTGCCAGTAGTATAGGGGGCCCGAATCAGCCCCAGCATTTT	CASSIGGPNQPQHF
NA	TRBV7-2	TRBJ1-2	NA	TGTGCCAGCAGTCCCAGTACAGGAAACCACTATGGCTACACCTTC	CASSPSTGNHYGYTF
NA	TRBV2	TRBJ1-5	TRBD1	TGTGCCAGCACTCCAAACAGGGGGCTGCAGCCCCAGCATTTT	CASTPNRGLQPQHF
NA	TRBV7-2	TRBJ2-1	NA	TGTGCCAGCAGCTTACCCTGGGGGCTTGGCAATGAGCAGTTCTTC	CASSLPWGLGNEQFF
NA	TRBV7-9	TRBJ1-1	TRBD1	TGTGCCACCGGACAGGGGAACACTGAAGCTTTCTTT	CATGQGNTEAFF
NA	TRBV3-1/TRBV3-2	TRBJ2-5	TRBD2	TGTGCCAGCGGGCGGGGGGGCCCGATCCAAGAGACCCAGTACTTC	CASGRGGPIQETQYF
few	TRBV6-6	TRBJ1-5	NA	TGTGCCAGCAGATCCGGGACTTACAATCAGCCCCAGCATTTT	CASRSGTYNQPQHF
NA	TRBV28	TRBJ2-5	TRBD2	TGTGCCAGCAGTATTCCGACTAGCGGATTACAAGAGACCCAGTACTTC	CASSIPTSGLQETQYF
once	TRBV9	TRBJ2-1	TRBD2	TGTGCCAGCAGCGTACTAGCGGGCAATGAGCAGTTCTTC	CASSVLAGNEQFF
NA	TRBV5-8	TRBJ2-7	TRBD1	TGTGCCAGCAGCTTGGGTATCATACAGGGGATCTCGGACGAGCAGTACTTC	CASSLGIIQGISDEQYF
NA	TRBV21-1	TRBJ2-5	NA	TGTGCCAGCAGCAAAACGACATACCAAGAGACCCAGTACTTC	CASSKTTYQETQYF
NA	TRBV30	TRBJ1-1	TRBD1	TGTGCCTGGAGTTCCGGACAGGCTTGGGGAGCTTTCTTT	CAWSSGQAWGAFF
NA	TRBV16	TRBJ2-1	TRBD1	TGTGCCAGCATTCCGGGACAGGGGGCTTGGGAGCAGTTCTTC	CASIPGQGAWEQFF